These 8 T cell receptor beta chains were sequenced from one sample in a study of beta chain features in type 1 diabetes. Their antigen targets remain unknown. Investigators reverse transcribed all isolated RNA, so they sequenced expressed TCRB transcripts. Assay: immunoSEQ multiplex PCR; the TCRdb copy retains only in-frame clones and omits some. In the table there are around 300,000 clones, approximately 16% of which are singletons. Findings of the study overall: Type 1 diabetes patients showed a moderate but significant shortening of TCRB CDR3s in all four CD4+ subsets.

The sample taken for sequencing was naive CD4+ T cells from blood. The receptor source for this set is a man younger than 35 with type 1 diabetes.

The CDR3 spells CASSLKPGLARGDEQFF. CDR3 sequence (DNA): TGCGCCAGCAGCCTCAAACCGGGACTAGCGCGAGGGGATGAGCAGTTCTTC. The V and J genes are TRBV5-1 and TRBJ2-1; 10 bases are shared with TRBD2. V dropped 4 bases and J dropped 8; count of bases not matched to a gene: 15. The CDR3 loop spans 17 amino acids. Germline CDR1 reads SGHRS; CDR2 reads YFSETQ.

The gene calls are TRBV28 and TRBJ1-4; D ambiguous. Trimming pared 4 bases from V and 8 bases from J, leaving 5 bases between. There are 11 residues in the CDR3. CDR1 and CDR2 (germline): MDHEN, SYDVKM. The CDR3 is CASSSREKLFF. The CDR3 DNA reads TGTGCCAGCAGTTCGAGGGAAAAACTGTTTTTT. The full variable domain, in which reference TRBV28 and TRBJ1-4 provide the parts outside the CDR3, is DVKVTQSSRYLVKRTGEKVFLECVQDMDHENMFWYRQDPGLGLRLIYFSYDVKMKEKGDIPEGYSVSREKKERFSLILESASTNQTSMYLCASSSREKLFFGSGTQLSVL.

This clone was seen more than once but under ten times. The V gene is TRBV4-1, the J gene TRBJ2-7, with TRBD2 matching 8 bases. The CDR3 covers 17 residues. Germline assignment: CDR1 MGHRA and CDR2 YSYEKL. Trimming took 4 bases from V and 1 from J; bases not matched to a gene: 12. The CDR3 region has the DNA TGCGCCAGCAGCCGGAATCCTATAGCGGGGCCTTCCTACGAGCAGTACTTC. Encoded protein: CASSRNPIAGPSYEQYF.

This clone was counted a few times. The rearrangement joins TRBV2 to TRBJ2-1; TRBD2 agrees at 10 bases. V shed 6 bases, J shed 2 bases, and the junction held 1 base outside the gene matches. The V gene's germline CDR1 is SNHLY and CDR2 FYNNEI. CDR3 length: 14 residues. The CDR3 loop is CASRGTSAYNEQFF. DNA for the CDR3: TGTGCCAGCAGAGGGACTAGCGCCTACAATGAGCAGTTCTTC.

This sequence joins TRBV11-2 and TRBJ2-5, with D tentatively TRBD1 (6 bases). Germline lookup yields CDR1 SGHAT and CDR2 FQNNGV. Deletions cut 4 bases from V and 8 bases from J, with 23 bases between. This CDR3 is built from 16 residues. CDR3 nucleotides: TGTGCCAGCAGCTCGATTCCCGGACAGACCCCACATACCCAGTACTTC. Residues: CASSSIPGQTPHTQYF.

V usage is TRBV19 and J usage is TRBJ2-1; 13 bases align to TRBD2. Germline assignment: CDR1 LNHDA and CDR2 SQIVND (reference sequence). V trimming: 4 bases; J trimming: 6 bases; junction bases outside the gene matches: 3. CDR3 length equals 15 residues. This CDR3 is CASSRGLAGPNEQFF. The CDR3 coding sequence is TGTGCCAGTAGTAGGGGACTAGCGGGACCCAATGAGCAGTTCTTC. Full variable domain (outside the CDR3, taken from reference TRBV19 and TRBJ2-1): DGGITQSPKYLFRKEGQNVTLSCEQNLNHDAMYWYRQDPGQGLRLIYYSQIVNDFQKGDIAEGYSVSREKKESFPLTVTSAQKNPTAFYLCASSRGLAGPNEQFFGPGTRLTVL.

This clone was counted between two and nine times. J is TRBJ2-7 and V is TRBV29-1; 11 bases fit TRBD2. V was pared by 7 bases and J by 3 bases, with 8 bases of the junction left unmatched. CDR1 is SQVTM and CDR2 is ANQGSEA in the germline V gene. This CDR3 spans 14 amino acids. The CDR3, as DNA: TGCAGCGCCCGTCCGGGACTAGCGGACTACGAGCAGTACTTC. Translated, it gives CSARPGLADYEQYF.

This clone was counted only a few times. The V call is TRBV5-1, the J call TRBJ1-2; D call uncertain. There are 13 residues in the CDR3. Trimming stripped 3 bases from V and 8 bases from J, with 14 bases between. Germline CDR1 SGHRS, CDR2 YFSETQ. This chain's CDR3 is CASSSVPDFGYTF. CDR3 bases: TGCGCCAGCAGCTCAGTTCCGGACTTCGGCTACACCTTC.